This entry lists 9 T cell receptor beta chains sequenced from one sample in a study of tumor and adjacent non-tumor tissue in lung cancer. The template was RNA from unsorted bulk tissue. A modified ARM-PCR protocol with three rounds of nested PCR amplified TCRbeta. MiXCR, applied by TCRdb to the multiplex PCR reads, yields one record per CDR3 protein. The sample holds approximately 70,000 distinct CDR3 sequences; 73% are singletons and the top ten take roughly 27%. Material for sequencing was lung tumor tissue. The receptors here all came from a man aged 60-69 years with non-small cell lung cancer.

In regard to this clonotype: The CDR3 ends on some other residue instead of the conserved phenylalanine or tryptophan, so this is likely a read error. This chain connects TRBV29-1 to TRBJ2-7, with 9 nucleotides matching TRBD1. Germline V CDR1 and CDR2: SQVTM, ANQGSEA. The CDR3 loop spans 14 amino acids. V trimming: 6 bases; J trimming: 4 bases; junction bases outside the gene matches: 10. Here the CDR3 DNA reads TGCAGCGTCTTACAGGGGGCAGAGGGATACGAGCAGTACTGC. As protein: CSVLQGAEGYEQYC.

This clonotype was detected only a few times. Being one base from a much bigger clone, this may be a read error. The gene calls are TRBV11-2 and TRBJ2-7; no clear D gene. V was pared by 6 bases and J by 2 bases, with 14 bases between. The CDR3 is 14 residues long. The germline CDR1 and CDR2 sequences are SGHAT and FQNNGV. Written as DNA, the CDR3 is TGTGCCAGCAGGACCGCTGGGCTAGCCTACGAGCAGTACTTC. Its translation: CASRTAGLAYEQYF. The entire variable domain, with the rest obtained from reference TRBV11-2 and TRBJ2-7, is as follows: EAGVAQSPRYKIIEKRQSVAFWCNPISGHATLYWYQQILGQGPKLLIQFQNNGVVDDSQLPKDRFSAERLKGVDSTLKIQPAKLEDSAVYLCASRTAGLAYEQYFGPGTRLTVT.

On this clonotype itself: This CDR3 is missing its conserved last phenylalanine or tryptophan, likely due to a read error. The J gene is TRBJ2-6, the V gene TRBV6-1; maybe TRBD1 (6 bases). CDR1 is MNHNS and CDR2 is SASEGT in the germline V gene. The CDR3 is made up of 19 amino acids. This CDR3 reads CTSVRDTVFTDSGANVLTL. The CDR3 DNA is TGTACCAGCGTAAGGGACACCGTTTTTACGGACTCTGGGGCCAACGTCCTGACTCTC.

Of note for this clonotype: A read error may produce the germline difference seen at one junction end. The rearrangement uses TRBV20-1 and TRBJ2-3; 9 bases agree with TRBD2. Germline values: CDR1 DFQATT, CDR2 SNEGSKA (reference sequence). The CDR3 sequence is 16 residues long. CDR3 DNA: TGCAGTGCTAGGTATCCGGGAATAGCGGGAGTGGATAAGCAGTATTTT. This codes for CSARYPGIAGVDKQYF.

Comment on this clonotype: The junction departs from germline at one end; a sequencing error may be responsible. V and J are TRBV20-1 and TRBJ2-3, with D possibly TRBD1 on 6 matching bases. This CDR3 region has 15 residues. Germline values: CDR1 DFQATT, CDR2 SNEGSKA (reference sequence). The CDR3 bases are TGCAGAGCTGGGGACAATGTCGGGGTCACAGATACACAGTATTTT. This encodes CRAGDNVGVTDTQYF.

On this clonotype: A junction end diverges from the germline sequence, so it may reflect a read error. This sequence joins TRBV29-1 and TRBJ1-1; D is possibly TRBD1 (5 bases). This CDR3 is built from 14 residues. Per germline, CDR1 SQVTM and CDR2 ANQGSEA. The CDR3 spells CSADGDRSNTETFF. The CDR3 nucleotides read TGCAGCGCAGATGGTGACAGATCGAACACTGAAACTTTCTTT.

V and J are TRBV5-5 and TRBJ2-6; D ambiguous. The CDR3 length is 15 residues. Per germline, CDR1 SGHKS and CDR2 YYEKEE (reference sequence). The V end was cut by 1 base, the J end by 4 bases, with 9 bases between. For the CDR3, the DNA is TGTGCCAGCAGCTTGACGGGCTCGGGGGCCAACGTCCTGACTTTC. This encodes CASSLTGSGANVLTF.

Points on this clonotype: The germline gene is not matched at one end of the junction; a read error may be the cause. The rearrangement links TRBV10-3 to TRBJ1-5, with D maybe TRBD1 (5 bases). Germline-derived CDR1 and CDR2 are ENHRY and SYGVKD. The CDR3 covers 13 residues. In DNA form, the CDR3 reads TGTGTCATCAGTGAAGCAGGGAATCAACCCCAGCATTTT. It codes for CVISEAGNQPQHF.

In regard to this clonotype: The CDR3 carries no conserved terminal phenylalanine or tryptophan, so it likely arises from a read error. J is TRBJ1-1 and V is TRBV12-3 or TRBV12-4; TRBD1 agrees at 9 bases. The CDR3 is 15 residues long. This chain's CDR3 is CASGFGQGWDTEAFL. In DNA form, the CDR3 reads TGTGCCAGCGGTTTCGGACAGGGGTGGGACACTGAAGCTTTCCTT.